The 7 T cell receptor beta chains below come from one sample, sequenced in a study of early T cells in non-severe SARS-CoV-2 infection. Each CDR3 protein gets one entry after TCRdb re-called the 5' RACE reads with MiXCR. The sample has 90,000 to 120,000 distinct CDR3 sequences, over 8.5% seen once. The specimen was whole blood. These TCRs come from an adult who was a healthcare worker with PCR-confirmed SARS-CoV-2 infection or an uninfected control (not recorded which).

This clonotype was detected ten times or more. This chain links TRBV11-2 with TRBJ2-3; 10 bases are a match to TRBD2. Trimming took 2 bases from V and 7 from J; bases not matched to a gene: 12. This CDR3 region has 17 residues. Germline V gene lookup returns CDR1 SGHAT and CDR2 FQNNGV. Here the CDR3 reads CASSLLSRTSGINTQYF. The CDR3 region has the DNA TGTGCCAGCAGCTTATTAAGTCGGACTAGCGGTATAAATACGCAGTATTTT.

This clonotype was seen a few times. The CDR3 protein is CASSLNRVDTEAFF. The CDR3 nucleotides are TGTGCCAGCAGCCTAAACAGGGTGGACACTGAAGCTTTCTTT. The chain employs TRBV7-2 and TRBJ1-1; tentatively, D is TRBD1 (6 bases). The CDR3 has 14 amino acids. V was shortened by 5 bases and J by 3 bases, with 13 bases between the two germline ends. CDR1 and CDR2 from the germline V gene are SGHTA and FQGNSA.

This clonotype was seen at least ten times. J is TRBJ2-7 and V is TRBV7-2, with D tentatively TRBD1 or TRBD2 (6 bases each). Germline CDR1 reads SGHTA; CDR2 reads FQGNSA. V shed 4 bases and J shed 0 bases, with 16 bases lying between them. The CDR3 has 16 amino acids. This chain's CDR3 is CASSSPGAGYSYEQYF. The CDR3 bases are TGTGCCAGCAGCTCCCCAGGGGCGGGGTACTCCTACGAGCAGTACTTC.

This clonotype was detected many times. This chain links TRBV7-2 with TRBJ2-7, with D unresolved. Germline V gene sequence: CDR1 SGHTA, CDR2 FQGNSA. The V end lost 2 bases, the J end lost 3 bases, and 5 bases lay between the germline ends. The CDR3 loop spans 12 amino acids. The CDR3 sequence: CASSLSFYEQYF. CDR3 DNA: TGTGCCAGCAGCTTATCGTTCTACGAGCAGTACTTC.

This clonotype was recorded a few times. The V and J genes are TRBV5-6 and TRBJ2-1; D may correspond to TRBD1 or TRBD2 (5 bases each). Trimming took off 3 bases at V and 0 bases at J, with 16 bases between the two ends. CDR1 is SGHDT, CDR2 YYEEEE, per germline. The CDR3 spans 17 residues. The CDR3: CASSSAPWGSSYNEQFF. DNA for the CDR3: TGTGCCAGCAGCTCAGCCCCCTGGGGGAGCTCCTACAATGAGCAGTTCTTC.

The chain uses TRBV12-3 or TRBV12-4 and TRBJ1-2; D might be TRBD1 (5 bases). CDR3 length: 14 residues. Trimming shortened V by 6 bases and J by 8 bases, and 19 bases separated the two germline ends. The CDR3 region is CASSLTGFPGGYTF. DNA of the CDR3: TGTGCCAGCAGCCTTACAGGCTTCCCGGGAGGCTACACCTTC.

V and J are TRBV6-1 and TRBJ2-7; 7 bases are a match to TRBD1. The CDR3 length is 16 residues. V trimming: 8 bases; J trimming: 4 bases; junction bases outside the gene matches: 17. In germline, CDR1 is MNHNS, CDR2 SASEGT. The CDR3 is CASRPVIGTAQYEQYF. The CDR3 bases are TGTGCCAGCCGCCCAGTGATCGGGACAGCGCAATACGAGCAGTACTTC.